Ten or more counts support the clone carrying this T cell receptor beta chain. TCRdb reprocessed the 5' RACE reads via MiXCR and lists one record per CDR3 protein. The sample yields 180,000 or so distinct CDR3 sequences, more than 9% seen once. This sample is drawn from a study of CD8 T cells in ankylosing spondylitis. V lost 10 bases, J lost 6 bases, and 14 bases lay in between. This CDR3 spans 12 amino acids. Germline CDR1 MGHDK, CDR2 SYGVNS. Sequencing used blood, either unsorted or a sorted T cell fraction (not recorded which). The chain joins TRBV25-1 to TRBJ2-3, with D perhaps matching TRBD2 (5 bases). The receptor comes from a male donor with ankylosing spondylitis or in good health (not recorded which). The DNA of the CDR3 is TGTGCCAATTCTCATCGAGGGGATACGCAGTATTTT. Translating gives CANSHRGDTQYF.